These 5 T cell receptor beta chains came from one sample sequenced in a study of cytomegalovirus exposure and HLA in healthy donors. Use of 60 Vbeta and 13 Jbeta primers characterized the PCR. Clones were sequenced by immunoSEQ multiplex PCR, and TCRdb holds only the in-frame ones, with some missing. The table lists about 130,000 clones, with 1.7% in the top ten. The sequenced sample consisted of PBMCs. The receptors stem from a man in his late teens or twenties in good health and CMV-seronegative.

The chain combines TRBV11-2 with TRBJ2-7, with D hard to call. Per germline, CDR1 SGHAT and CDR2 FQNNGV. Trimming shortened V by 3 bases and J by 2 bases, and 5 bases separated the two germline ends. The CDR3 runs to 12 residues. CDR3 residues: CASSFIPYEQYF. The CDR3 DNA reads as TGTGCCAGCAGCTTTATCCCCTACGAGCAGTACTTC.

This rearrangement joins TRBV5-1 to TRBJ2-1, with 8 bases aligning to TRBD2. Germline V gives CDR1 SGHRS, CDR2 YFSETQ. The CDR3 contains 15 residues. The ends lost 0 bases at V and 9 bases at J; junction bases unmatched: 8. The DNA of the CDR3 is TGCGCCAGCAGCTTGGCCAGCGGGAGTATGGGTGAGCAGTTCTTC. Translated: CASSLASGSMGEQFF. Complete variable domain (other parts from reference TRBV5-1 and TRBJ2-1): KAGVTQTPRYLIKTRGQQVTLSCSPISGHRSVSWYQQTPGQGLQFLFEYFSETQRNKGNFPGRFSGRQFSNSRSEMNVSTLELGDSALYLCASSLASGSMGEQFFGPGTRLTVL.

The chain couples TRBV13 to TRBJ2-3, with 10 bases matching TRBD1. In germline, CDR1 is PRHDT, CDR2 FYEKMQ (reference sequence). The J segment lost 0 bases and the V segment lost 5 bases, leaving 8 bases of the junction unmatched. The CDR3 runs to 17 residues. CDR3 nucleotides: TGTGCCAGCAGCACCCGGACAGGGGGGACTAGCACAGATACGCAGTATTTT. This sequence encodes CASSTRTGGTSTDTQYF. The entire variable domain, with the rest obtained from reference TRBV13 and TRBJ2-3, is as follows: AAGVIQSPRHLIKEKRETATLKCYPIPRHDTVYWYQQGPGQDPQFLISFYEKMQSDKGSIPDRFSAQQFSDYHSELNMSSLELGDSALYFCASSTRTGGTSTDTQYFGPGTRLTVL.

This chain links TRBV27 with TRBJ2-5; TRBD1 matches 9 bases. The germline V gene has CDR1 MNHEY and CDR2 SMNVEV (reference sequence). The ends lost 2 bases at V and 5 bases at J; junction bases unmatched: 3. The CDR3 length is 14 residues. CDR3 protein: CASSLNRGHETQYF. The CDR3, as DNA: TGTGCCAGCAGTTTAAACAGGGGGCACGAGACCCAGTACTTC.

The rearrangement uses TRBV27 and TRBJ2-3, with 7 bases aligning to TRBD2. CDR3 size: 17 residues. Per the germline V gene, CDR1 is MNHEY and CDR2 is SMNVEV (reference sequence). V was clipped by 3 bases and J by 4 bases; unmatched bases: 13. Here the CDR3 reads CASSFLGGEGRADTQYF. CDR3 in DNA: TGTGCCAGCAGTTTTCTCGGAGGGGAGGGTCGGGCAGATACGCAGTATTTT.